The sample holds many counts of the clone carrying this T cell receptor beta chain. Its antigen is still unknown. Authors of the study amplified TCR beta CDR3 regions from RNA transcripts. In the first-round RT-PCR of the TCR CDR3, the HTBI primer set was used. TCRdb itself ran the multiplex PCR reads through MiXCR, one entry per CDR3 protein. The data hold under 550,000 distinct CDR3 sequences, with roughly 21% observed a single time. This CDR3 has 17 amino acids. Germline values: CDR1 MNHEY, CDR2 SVGEGT. Deletions cut 0 bases from V and 0 bases from J, with 13 bases between. The sample originates from a study of T cells in Graves' hyperthyroidism and ophthalmopathy. Lactation, pregnancy, other autoimmune disease or uncontrolled infection led to exclusion of patients. Diagnoses were established using clinical symptoms, serum thyroxine and TRAb, thyroid ultrasound and orbital computed tomography. Regarding the study as a whole: Researchers found most expanded thyroid clonotypes above 0.001 in blood as well. Separating ophthalmopathy from stable hyperthyroidism was achieved by a 13 V-J model.

Sequenced: blood. The TCR was taken from a man in his forties with Graves' ophthalmopathy. The chain links TRBV6-2 or TRBV6-3 to TRBJ2-3; D is perhaps TRBD1 (5 bases). The CDR3: CASSYSTGFRSTDTQYF. CDR3 nucleotide sequence: TGTGCCAGCAGTTACTCTACAGGCTTTCGTAGCACAGATACGCAGTATTTT.